The T cell receptor (beta chain) under discussion was sequenced for a study of identifying expanded T cells in peripheral blood. This clone came up a few times. V lost 1 base to trimming and J lost 1 base, with 16 bases between them. Germline V gene data show CDR1 as GTSNPN and CDR2 as SVGIG (reference sequence). The CDR3 has 16 amino acids. The assay was immunoSEQ multiplex PCR, and TCRdb's table has in-frame clones only and misses some. In the table there are approximately 90,000 clones, about 85% of which are singletons. This chain links TRBV30 with TRBJ1-1; a possible D gene is TRBD1 (5 bases). The sample consisted of blood. The TCR originated in a person aged 18-69 years in good health. The CDR3 DNA sequence: TGTGCCTGGAGTGCCCCACCAGGGAGGGGGAACACTGAAGCTTTCTTT. Its protein product is CAWSAPPGRGNTEAFF.